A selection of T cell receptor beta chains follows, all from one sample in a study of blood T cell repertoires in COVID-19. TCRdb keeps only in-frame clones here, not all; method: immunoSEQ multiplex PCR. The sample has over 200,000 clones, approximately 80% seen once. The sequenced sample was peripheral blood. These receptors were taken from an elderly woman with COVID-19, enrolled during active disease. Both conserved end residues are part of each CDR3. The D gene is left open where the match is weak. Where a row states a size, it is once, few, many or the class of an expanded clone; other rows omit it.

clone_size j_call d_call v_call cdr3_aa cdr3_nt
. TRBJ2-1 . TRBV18 CASSPASVSYNEQFF TGTGCCAGCTCACCCGCCAGCGTCTCATACAATGAGCAGTTCTTC
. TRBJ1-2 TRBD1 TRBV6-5 CASRGTGGNYGYTF TGTGCCAGCAGAGGGACAGGGGGCAACTATGGCTACACCTTC
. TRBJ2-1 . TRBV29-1 CSVSRLNEQFF TGCAGCGTTTCTAGGCTGAATGAGCAGTTCTTC
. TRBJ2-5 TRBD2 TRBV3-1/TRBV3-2 CASSGRTSGGGTQYF TGTGCCAGCAGCGGGCGGACTAGCGGGGGAGGGACCCAGTACTTC
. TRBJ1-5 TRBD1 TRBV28 CASSLLTGQVNQPQHF TGTGCCAGCAGTTTATTGACCGGACAGGTTAATCAGCCCCAGCATTTT
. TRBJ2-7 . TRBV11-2 CASSSGVGQYEQYF TGTGCCAGCAGCTCGGGGGTGGGACAGTACGAGCAGTACTTC
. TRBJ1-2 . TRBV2 CASRDRGRQGYTF TGTGCCAGCAGAGATCGAGGGAGACAAGGCTACACCTTC
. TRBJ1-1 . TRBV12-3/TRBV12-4 CASSLLGGAFF TGTGCCAGCAGTTTGCTGGGGGGAGCTTTCTTT
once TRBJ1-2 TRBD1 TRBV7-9 CASSLLDRANYGYTF TGTGCCAGCAGCTTATTGGACAGGGCTAACTATGGCTACACCTTC
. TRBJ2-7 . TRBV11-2 CASSFGQGWHEQYF TGTGCCAGCAGCTTCGGTCAGGGGTGGCACGAGCAGTACTTC
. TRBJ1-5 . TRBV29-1 CSVEGHPDAREHQPQHF TGCAGCGTTGAAGGACATCCTGATGCGAGGGAGCATCAGCCCCAGCATTTT
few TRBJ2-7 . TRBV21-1 CASSPRGYEQYF TGTGCCAGCAGTCCCAGGGGATACGAGCAGTACTTC
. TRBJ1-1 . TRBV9 CASSALEGTEAFF TGTGCCAGCAGCGCCTTGGAGGGGACTGAAGCTTTCTTT
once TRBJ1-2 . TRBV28 CASSATGPWGYTF TGTGCCAGCAGTGCAACAGGGCCCTGGGGCTACACCTTC
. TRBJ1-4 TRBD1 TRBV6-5 CASTGTGGFNEKLFF TGTGCCAGCACAGGGACAGGGGGATTTAATGAAAAACTGTTTTTT
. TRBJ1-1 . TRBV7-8 CASSLGSGGFTEAFF TGTGCCAGCAGCTTAGGTAGTGGAGGGTTTACTGAAGCTTTCTTT
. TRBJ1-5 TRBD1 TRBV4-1 CASSPYRTGNLQPQHF TGCGCCAGCAGCCCCTACCGGACAGGGAACTTACAGCCCCAGCATTTT
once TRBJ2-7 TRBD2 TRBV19 CASSDRLARRWGREQYF TGTGCCAGTAGTGATCGACTAGCCCGGAGGTGGGGTCGAGAGCAGTACTTC
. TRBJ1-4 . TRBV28 CACGRATNEKLFF TGTGCCTGTGGCCGTGCAACTAATGAAAAACTGTTTTTT
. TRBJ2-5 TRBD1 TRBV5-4 CASSGRTGSGETQYF TGTGCCAGCAGCGGACGGACAGGGTCCGGAGAGACCCAGTACTTC
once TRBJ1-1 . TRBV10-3 CATRHNTEAFF TGTGCCACCAGACACAACACTGAAGCTTTCTTT
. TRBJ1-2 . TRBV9 CASSRAPDPAGGYTF TGTGCCAGCAGCCGCGCACCGGACCCGGCGGGTGGCTACACCTTC
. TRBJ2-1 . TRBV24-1 CATSDRTGLETPGEQFF TGTGCCACCAGTGACCGTACAGGGCTAGAGACCCCGGGGGAGCAGTTCTTC
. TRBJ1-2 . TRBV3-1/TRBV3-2 CASSPHPAVAGRRYGYTF TGTGCCAGCAGCCCACACCCAGCCGTAGCAGGGCGCCGCTATGGCTACACCTTC
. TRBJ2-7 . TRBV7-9 CASSLGGVSYEQYF TGTGCCAGCAGCTTGGGGGGAGTCTCCTACGAGCAGTACTTC
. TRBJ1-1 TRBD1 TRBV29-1 CSVGGWATGGLGTEAFF TGCAGCGTTGGAGGTTGGGCAACAGGGGGGCTAGGGACTGAAGCTTTCTTT
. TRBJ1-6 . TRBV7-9 CASNTPGGGFFPPLHF TGTGCCAGCAACACCCCGGGAGGAGGGTTTTTTCCACCCCTCCACTTT
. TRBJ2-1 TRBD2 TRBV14 CASSQTSVEQFF TGTGCCAGCAGCCAAACTAGCGTTGAGCAGTTCTTC
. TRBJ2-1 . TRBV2 CASAGLAYNEQFF TGTGCCAGCGCGGGGCTAGCATACAATGAGCAGTTCTTC
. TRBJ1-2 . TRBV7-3 CASTNDRFYGYTF TGTGCCAGCACCAATGACAGGTTCTATGGCTACACCTTC
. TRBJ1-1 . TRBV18 CASSLRTEGLNTEAFF TGTGCCAGCTCGCTAAGGACAGAGGGTTTGAACACTGAAGCTTTCTTT
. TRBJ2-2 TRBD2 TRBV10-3 CAISDGGGRSGELFF TGTGCCATCAGTGACGGGGGAGGGCGTTCCGGGGAGCTGTTTTTT
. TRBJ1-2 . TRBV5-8 CASSDQVNYGYTF TGTGCCAGCAGCGACCAGGTTAACTATGGCTACACCTTC
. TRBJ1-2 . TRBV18 CASSPGHLNYGYTF TGTGCCAGCTCACCTGGGCATCTGAACTATGGCTACACCTTC
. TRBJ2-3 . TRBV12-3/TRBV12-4 CASSGTSHMGWYF TGTGCCAGCAGTGGGACTTCCCACATGGGTTGGTATTTT
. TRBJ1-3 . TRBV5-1 CASSLEGRGDTIYF TGCGCCAGCAGCTTGGAAGGCAGGGGTGACACCATATATTTT
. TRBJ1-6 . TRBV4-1 CASSQEGGGSPLHF TGCGCCAGCAGCCAAGAAGGCGGAGGGTCACCCCTCCACTTT
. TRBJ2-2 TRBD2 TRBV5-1 CASSYTSGRLTTGELFF TGCGCCAGCAGCTATACTAGCGGGAGGCTAACTACCGGGGAGCTGTTTTTT
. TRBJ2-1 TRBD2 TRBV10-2 CASSESRQTSGIDEQFF TGCGCCAGCAGTGAGTCGCGTCAGACTAGCGGGATCGATGAGCAGTTCTTC
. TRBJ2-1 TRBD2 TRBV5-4 CASSSLAGGPGEQFF TGTGCCAGCAGCTCTCTGGCGGGAGGGCCGGGTGAGCAGTTCTTC
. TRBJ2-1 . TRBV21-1 CASSKDRGSYNEQFF TGTGCCAGCAGCAAAGACCGGGGTTCCTACAATGAGCAGTTCTTC
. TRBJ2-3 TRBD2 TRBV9 CATGTSGSSTDTQYF TGTGCCACCGGGACTAGCGGGTCTAGCACAGATACGCAGTATTTT
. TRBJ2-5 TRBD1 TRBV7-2 CASSLGRQGAPETQYF TGTGCCAGCAGCTTAGGTCGGCAGGGGGCTCCGGAGACCCAGTACTTC
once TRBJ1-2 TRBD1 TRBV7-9 CASSLGWGTETHGYTF TGTGCCAGCAGCTTAGGCTGGGGGACAGAAACCCATGGCTACACCTTC
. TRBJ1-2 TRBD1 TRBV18 CASSPWDRGINYGYTF TGTGCCAGCTCACCATGGGACAGGGGAATTAACTATGGCTACACCTTC
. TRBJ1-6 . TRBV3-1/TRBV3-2 CASSQGANSPLHF TGTGCCAGCAGCCAAGGCGCGAATTCACCCCTCCACTTT
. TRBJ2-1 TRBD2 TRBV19 CATEAIGLAGGNEQFF TGTGCCACCGAAGCGATTGGACTAGCGGGGGGGAATGAGCAGTTCTTC
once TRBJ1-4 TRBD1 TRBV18 CASSPWTGAPNEKLFF TGTGCCAGCTCACCCTGGACAGGAGCCCCCAATGAAAAACTGTTTTTT
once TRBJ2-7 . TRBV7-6 CASSSLDYEQYF TGTGCCAGCAGCTCGTTAGATTACGAGCAGTACTTC
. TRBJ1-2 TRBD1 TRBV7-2 CASSPGQARYGYTF TGTGCCAGCAGCCCAGGACAGGCGCGGTATGGCTACACCTTC
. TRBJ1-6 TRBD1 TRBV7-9 CASSPGQYNSPLHF TGTGCCAGCAGCCCGGGACAGTATAATTCACCCCTCCACTTT
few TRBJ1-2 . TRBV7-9 CASTPGLYGYTF TGTGCCAGCACCCCGGGACTCTATGGCTACACCTTC
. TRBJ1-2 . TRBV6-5 CASRTDGLAGGYTF TGTGCCAGCAGAACCGACGGATTGGCAGGAGGCTACACCTTC